This T cell receptor beta chain appears in the sequencing data of a study of shared clonotypes between healthy human individuals. Study findings and constraints: The genetic and exposure-history diversity represented was limited by few donors. The researchers took only blood, and tissue repertoires probably look different. A few donors showed sharing of about 4.7% of naive CD4 clonotypes. Researchers found naive subsets generally carried larger estimated richness than memory subsets.

As to this clone: What it recognizes is unknown.

Measured with immunoSEQ multiplex PCR; TCRdb has only the in-frame clones, and not every one. The table records roughly 1,600,000 clones, around 98.5% of them present only once. The CDR3 runs 11 residues. Germline lookup yields CDR1 SEHNR and CDR2 FQNEAQ (reference sequence). Trimming left V 5 bases short and J 8 bases short, with 7 bases between. The sequencing sample was made of naive CD4+ T cells sorted from blood. Subset: CD45RA+ positively selected. V usage is TRBV7-9 and J usage is TRBJ2-4; D remains unclear. The receptor comes from a man aged 25-45 years in good health. CDR3 region: CASSNPDIQYF. DNA of the CDR3: TGTGCCAGCAGCAACCCAGACATTCAGTACTTC.